The present T cell receptor beta chain was sequenced within a study of cytomegalovirus exposure and HLA in healthy donors. Whole-study context: In an earlier analysis, around 120 million unique TCR beta sequences were found from some 170 million T cells. General study results and limits: TCR beta V- and J-gene trimming, according to a later analysis, was linked to a missense DCLRE1C variant. Several of the most significant clusters appeared linked to common viral pathogens, based on a later analysis.

About this clone: The antigen is unknown.

Germline V gene data show CDR1 as SGHRS and CDR2 as YFSETQ. After removal of 4 bases from V and 5 bases from J, the junction contained 8 bases not matched to a gene. The CDR3 extends over 14 amino acids. The PCR ran on 60 Vbeta and 13 Jbeta primers. Here immunoSEQ multiplex PCR was the method, and the copy in TCRdb shows in-frame clones only, minus some. The listing records around 42,000 clones. This rearrangement joins TRBV5-1 to TRBJ2-7, with 8 bases fitting TRBD1. This clonotype was obtained from a man under 40 in good health and CMV-seronegative. The sample was PBMCs. CDR3 loop: CASSQGQEFDEQYF. The CDR3 region has the DNA TGCGCCAGCAGCCAGGGACAGGAATTCGACGAGCAGTACTTC.